Given below is one TCR beta chain in context. This entry is derived from a study of response to subunit inactivated influenza vaccine. From the RT-PCR reads, TCRdb called clonotypes with MiXCR, one entry per CDR3 protein. The table has around 480,000 distinct CDR3 sequences, approximately 15% seen once. The V gene lost 4 bases and the J gene lost 2 bases, with 10 bases spanning the gap. The CDR3 sequence is 14 residues long. CDR1 and CDR2 from the germline V gene are LGHNA and YSLEER. The specimen was CD4+ T cells sorted from PBMCs, collected roughly 24 months after vaccination. This clonotype originated in a man between 45 and 75 years old who received an inactivated influenza vaccine. The chain uses TRBV4-3 and TRBJ2-3, with D possibly matching TRBD2 (6 bases). The CDR3 protein is CASSLGTFTDTQYF. In DNA form, the CDR3 reads TGCGCCAGCAGCCTGGGGACTTTCACAGATACGCAGTATTTT.